This T cell receptor beta chain was captured in a study of T cell clonality in common variable immunodeficiency. CDR1 and CDR2 from the germline V gene are SNHLY and FYNNEI. There are 13 residues in the CDR3. Heparinized whole blood, 5 to 8 ml, came from each donor. Study outcomes and limitations: Patient heterogeneity in the CVID cohort limited correlations between repertoire features and clinical complications. Common variable immunodeficiency TCR beta sequences reportedly had fewer deletions and N-nucleotide insertions.

CVID and control samples used equivalent genomic DNA input. TCRdb's copy holds only in-frame clones and misses some; the assay was immunoSEQ multiplex PCR. The sample shows roughly 40,000 clones, none of them appearing just once. This clone appeared a few times. Its specificity is not known. Read sequence stops 3 residues before the CDR3 end, and the germline J gene provides the missing end. The sequence was collected from a person aged 18 to 70 in good health. The rearrangement links TRBV2 to TRBJ1-2; D may be TRBD1 (6 bases). The specimen was peripheral blood mononuclear cells. The CDR3 region is CASSPTGFGDYTF. The covered CDR3 bases are TGTGCCAGCAGCCCTACAGGGTTTGGCGAC.